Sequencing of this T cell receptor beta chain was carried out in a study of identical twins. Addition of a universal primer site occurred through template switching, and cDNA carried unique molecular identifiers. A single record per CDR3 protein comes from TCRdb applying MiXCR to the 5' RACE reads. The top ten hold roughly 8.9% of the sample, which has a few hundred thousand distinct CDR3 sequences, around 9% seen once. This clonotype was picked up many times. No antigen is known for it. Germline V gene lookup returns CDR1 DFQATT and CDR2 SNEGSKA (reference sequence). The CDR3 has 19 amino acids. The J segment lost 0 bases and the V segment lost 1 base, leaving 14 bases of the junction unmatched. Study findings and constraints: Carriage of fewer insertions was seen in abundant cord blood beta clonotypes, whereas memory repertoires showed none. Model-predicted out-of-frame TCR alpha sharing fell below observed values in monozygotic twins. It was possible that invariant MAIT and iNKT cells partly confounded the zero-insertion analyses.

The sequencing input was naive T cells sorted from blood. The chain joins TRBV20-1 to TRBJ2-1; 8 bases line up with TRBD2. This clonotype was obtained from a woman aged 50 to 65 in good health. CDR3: CSARVGGWQSGSSYNEQFF. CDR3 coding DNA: TGCAGTGCTAGAGTGGGGGGATGGCAGAGCGGGAGCTCCTACAATGAGCAGTTCTTC.